This T cell receptor beta chain was recorded in a study of regulatory T cells in long-lasting Graves disease. Study-level information: Positivity for TSH receptor antibodies plus over 5 years of antithyroid drugs meant persistent Graves' disease. Findings and limits, study-wide: Newly diagnosed disease favored TRBV20-1 and TRBJ2-1 over persistent disease.

The J segment lost 7 bases and the V segment lost 2 bases, leaving 7 bases of the junction unmatched. The V gene's germline CDR1 is MDHEN and CDR2 SYDVKM. The CDR3 covers 15 residues. Sequencing libraries for TCR beta were prepared with iRepertoire HTBI primers and Arm-PCR of CDR3 regions. TCRdb reanalysed the multiplex PCR reads using MiXCR and keeps one entry per CDR3 protein. Of hundreds of thousands of distinct CDR3 sequences in the sample, over 20% were seen once. Comment on this clonotype: The antigen is not known.

Time point meaning: persistent/refractory GD, antithyroid drugs over 5 years with positive TRAb. The TCR library used RNA extracted from PBMCs. As a group, patients came from one endocrinology department in Xi'an, China. The chain combines TRBV28 with TRBJ2-1; TRBD2 aligns across 8 bases. Sequencing used peripheral blood mononuclear cells (PBMCs), obtained when the disease was refractory, from a patient treated with antithyroid drugs. The clonotype was recovered from a female donor with Graves disease. CDR3: CASSLGAGVYNEQFF. In DNA, the CDR3 is TGTGCCAGCAGTTTAGGAGCGGGAGTTTATAATGAGCAGTTCTTC.